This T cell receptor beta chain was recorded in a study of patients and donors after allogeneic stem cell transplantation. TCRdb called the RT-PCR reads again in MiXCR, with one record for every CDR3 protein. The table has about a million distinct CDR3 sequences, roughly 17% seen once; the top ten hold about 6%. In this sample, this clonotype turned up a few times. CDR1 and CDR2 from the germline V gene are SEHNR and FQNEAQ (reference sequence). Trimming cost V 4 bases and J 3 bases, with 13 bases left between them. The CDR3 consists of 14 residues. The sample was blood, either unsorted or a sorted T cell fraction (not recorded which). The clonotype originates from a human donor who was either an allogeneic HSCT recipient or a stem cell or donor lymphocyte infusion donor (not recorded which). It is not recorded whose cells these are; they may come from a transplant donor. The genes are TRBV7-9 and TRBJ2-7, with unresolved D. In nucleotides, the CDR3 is TGTGCCAGCAGCTCGGGTCTCAGAGGCTACGAGCAGTACTTC. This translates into CASSSGLRGYEQYF.